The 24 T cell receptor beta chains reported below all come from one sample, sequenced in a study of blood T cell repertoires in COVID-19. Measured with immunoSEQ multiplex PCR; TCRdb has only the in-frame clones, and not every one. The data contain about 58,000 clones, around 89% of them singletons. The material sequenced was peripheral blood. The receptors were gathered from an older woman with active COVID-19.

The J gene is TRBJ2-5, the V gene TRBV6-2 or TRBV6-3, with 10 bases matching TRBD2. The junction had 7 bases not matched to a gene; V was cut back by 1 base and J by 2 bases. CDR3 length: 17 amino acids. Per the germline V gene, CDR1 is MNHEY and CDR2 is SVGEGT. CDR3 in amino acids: CASSYFGLAALQETQYF. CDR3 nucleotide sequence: TGTGCCAGCAGTTACTTCGGACTAGCGGCTTTACAAGAGACCCAGTACTTC.

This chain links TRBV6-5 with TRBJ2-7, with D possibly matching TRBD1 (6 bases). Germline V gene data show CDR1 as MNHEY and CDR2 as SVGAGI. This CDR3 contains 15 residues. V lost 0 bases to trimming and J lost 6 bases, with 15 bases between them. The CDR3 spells CASSYSTGGHFEQYF. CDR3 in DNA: TGTGCCAGCAGTTACTCGACAGGTGGACATTTCGAGCAGTACTTC.

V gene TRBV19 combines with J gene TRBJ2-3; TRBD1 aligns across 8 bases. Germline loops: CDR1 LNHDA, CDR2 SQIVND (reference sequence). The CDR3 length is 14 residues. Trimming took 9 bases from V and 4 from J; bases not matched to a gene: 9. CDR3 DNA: TGTGCCAGCAGGGACAGGACTGTGGCAGATACGCAGTATTTT. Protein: CASRDRTVADTQYF.

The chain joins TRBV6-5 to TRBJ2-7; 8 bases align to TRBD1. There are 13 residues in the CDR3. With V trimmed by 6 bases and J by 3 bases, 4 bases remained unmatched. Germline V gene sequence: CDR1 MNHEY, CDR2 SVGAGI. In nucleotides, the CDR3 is TGTGCCAGCAGGACCACAGGGGGCTACGAGCAGTACTTC. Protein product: CASRTTGGYEQYF.

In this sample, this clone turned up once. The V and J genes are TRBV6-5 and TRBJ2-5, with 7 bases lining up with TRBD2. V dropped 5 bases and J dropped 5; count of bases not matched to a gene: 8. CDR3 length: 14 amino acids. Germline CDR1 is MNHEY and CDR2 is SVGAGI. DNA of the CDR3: TGTGCCAGCAGTCCCTTGGGGGGAGGGGAGACCCAGTACTTC. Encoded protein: CASSPLGGGETQYF.

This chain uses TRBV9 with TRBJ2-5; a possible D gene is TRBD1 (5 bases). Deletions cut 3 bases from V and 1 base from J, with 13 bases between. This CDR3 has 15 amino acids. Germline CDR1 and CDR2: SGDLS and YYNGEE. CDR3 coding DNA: TGTGCCAGCAGCGCCGGTGGCAGGGTCCAAGAGACCCAGTACTTC. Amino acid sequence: CASSAGGRVQETQYF.

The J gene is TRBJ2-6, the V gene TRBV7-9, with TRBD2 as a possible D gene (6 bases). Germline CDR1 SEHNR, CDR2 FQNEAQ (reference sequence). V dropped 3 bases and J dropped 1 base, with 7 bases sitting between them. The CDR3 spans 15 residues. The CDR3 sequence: CASSLGGSGANVLTF. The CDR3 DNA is TGTGCCAGCAGCTTGGGGGGATCTGGGGCCAACGTCCTGACTTTC.

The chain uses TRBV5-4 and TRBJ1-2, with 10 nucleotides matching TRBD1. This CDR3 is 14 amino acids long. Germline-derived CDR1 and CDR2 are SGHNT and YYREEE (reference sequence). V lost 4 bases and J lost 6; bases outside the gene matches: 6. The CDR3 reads CASSKIGQGDGYTF. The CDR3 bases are TGTGCCAGCAGCAAAATTGGACAGGGGGATGGCTACACCTTC.

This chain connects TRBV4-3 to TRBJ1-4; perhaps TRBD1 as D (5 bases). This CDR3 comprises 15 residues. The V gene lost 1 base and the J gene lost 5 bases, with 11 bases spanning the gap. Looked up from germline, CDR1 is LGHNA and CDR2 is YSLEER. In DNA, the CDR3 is TGCGCCAGCAGCCAAGGTTTTGGGGCCAATGAAAAACTGTTTTTT. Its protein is CASSQGFGANEKLFF.

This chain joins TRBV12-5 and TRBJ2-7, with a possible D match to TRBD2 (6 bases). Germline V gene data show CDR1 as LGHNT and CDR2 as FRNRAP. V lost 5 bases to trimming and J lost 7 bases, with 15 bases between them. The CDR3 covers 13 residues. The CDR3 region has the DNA TGTGCTAGTGGTGCCCCCGGGGCGGGAGAGCAGTACTTC. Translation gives CASGAPGAGEQYF.

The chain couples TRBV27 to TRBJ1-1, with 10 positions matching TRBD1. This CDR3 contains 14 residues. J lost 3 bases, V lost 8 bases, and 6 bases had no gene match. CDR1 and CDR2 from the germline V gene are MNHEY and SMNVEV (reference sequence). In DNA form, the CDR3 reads TGTGCCAGCTTAACCGGGACAGGGGACACTGAAGCTTTCTTT. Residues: CASLTGTGDTEAFF.

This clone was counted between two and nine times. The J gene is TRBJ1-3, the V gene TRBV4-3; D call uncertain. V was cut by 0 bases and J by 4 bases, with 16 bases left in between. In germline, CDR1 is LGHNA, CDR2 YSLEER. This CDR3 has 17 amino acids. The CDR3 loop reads CASSQEFRTSMGNTIYF. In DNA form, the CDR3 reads TGCGCCAGCAGCCAAGAATTCCGGACTTCGATGGGAAACACCATATATTTT.

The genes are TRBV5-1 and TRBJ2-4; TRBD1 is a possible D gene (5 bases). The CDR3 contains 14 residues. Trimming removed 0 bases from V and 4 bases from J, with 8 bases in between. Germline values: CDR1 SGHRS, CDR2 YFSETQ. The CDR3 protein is CASSLEGPKNIQYF. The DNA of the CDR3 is TGCGCCAGCAGCTTGGAGGGGCCAAAAAACATTCAGTACTTC.

The CDR3 coding sequence is TGTGCCACCAGTGATCCAGGGGCACAGACCCAGTACTTC. Encoded protein: CATSDPGAQTQYF. The chain couples TRBV24-1 to TRBJ2-5, with TRBD1 as a possible D gene (6 bases). Trimming left V 3 bases short and J 6 bases short, with 10 bases between. CDR3 size: 13 residues. Germline loops: CDR1 KGHDR, CDR2 SFDVKD.

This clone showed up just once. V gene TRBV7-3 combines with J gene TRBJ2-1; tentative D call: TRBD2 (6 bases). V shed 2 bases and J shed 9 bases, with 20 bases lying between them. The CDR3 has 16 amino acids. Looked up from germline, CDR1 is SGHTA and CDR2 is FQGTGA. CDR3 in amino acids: CASSLQASVRMGEQFF. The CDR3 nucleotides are TGTGCCAGCAGCTTACAGGCTAGCGTGAGGATGGGTGAGCAGTTCTTC.

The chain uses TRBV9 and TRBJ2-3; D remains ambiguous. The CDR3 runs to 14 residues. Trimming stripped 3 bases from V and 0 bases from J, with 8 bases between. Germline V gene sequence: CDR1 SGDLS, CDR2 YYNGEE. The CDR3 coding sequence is TGTGCCAGCAGCGATTACACAAGCACAGATACGCAGTATTTT. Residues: CASSDYTSTDTQYF.

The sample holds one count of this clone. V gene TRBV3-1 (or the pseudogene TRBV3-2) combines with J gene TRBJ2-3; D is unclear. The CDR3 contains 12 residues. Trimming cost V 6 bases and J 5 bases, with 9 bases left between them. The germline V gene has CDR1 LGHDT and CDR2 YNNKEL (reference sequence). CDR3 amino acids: CASRLAEDTQYF. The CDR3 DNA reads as TGTGCCAGCAGGTTAGCTGAAGATACGCAGTATTTT.

Here the CDR3 reads CASSVDGTSLAYEQYF. The CDR3 DNA reads TGTGCCAGCAGCGTAGACGGGACTAGCCTAGCCTACGAGCAGTACTTC. The genes are TRBV9 and TRBJ2-7; 9 nucleotides agree with TRBD2. CDR3 size: 16 residues. Per germline, CDR1 SGDLS and CDR2 YYNGEE. The J segment lost 2 bases and the V segment lost 0 bases, leaving 6 bases of the junction unmatched.

CDR3 in amino acids: CASSPTGLTGGANVLTF. The CDR3 nucleotides read TGTGCCAGCAGCCCCACAGGGCTCACGGGTGGGGCCAACGTCCTGACTTTC. The rearrangement joins TRBV3-1 (or the pseudogene TRBV3-2) to TRBJ2-6; D is possibly TRBD1 (6 bases). The CDR3 sequence is 17 residues long. The V end lost 4 bases, the J end lost 3 bases, and 16 bases lay between the germline ends. Germline values: CDR1 LGHDT, CDR2 YNNKEL (reference sequence).

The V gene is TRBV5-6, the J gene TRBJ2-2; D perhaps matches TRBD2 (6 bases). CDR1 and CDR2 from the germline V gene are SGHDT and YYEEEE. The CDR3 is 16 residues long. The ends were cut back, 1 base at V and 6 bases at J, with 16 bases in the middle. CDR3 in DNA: TGTGCCAGCAGCTTGTCCTTGGGACTGAAGGCCGGGGAGCTGTTTTTT. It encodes CASSLSLGLKAGELFF.

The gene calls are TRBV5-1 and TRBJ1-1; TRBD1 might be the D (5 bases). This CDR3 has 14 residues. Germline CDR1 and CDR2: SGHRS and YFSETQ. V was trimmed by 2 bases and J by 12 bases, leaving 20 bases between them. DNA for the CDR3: TGCGCCAGCAGCTTAGACGGGAGCAGGGATAAATCTTTCTTT. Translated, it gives CASSLDGSRDKSFF.

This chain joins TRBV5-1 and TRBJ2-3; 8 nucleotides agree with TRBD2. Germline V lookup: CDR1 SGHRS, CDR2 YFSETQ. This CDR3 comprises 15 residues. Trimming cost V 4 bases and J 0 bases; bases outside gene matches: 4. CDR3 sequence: CASSPSGGSTDTQYF. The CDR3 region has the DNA TGCGCCAGCAGCCCAAGCGGGGGTAGCACAGATACGCAGTATTTT.

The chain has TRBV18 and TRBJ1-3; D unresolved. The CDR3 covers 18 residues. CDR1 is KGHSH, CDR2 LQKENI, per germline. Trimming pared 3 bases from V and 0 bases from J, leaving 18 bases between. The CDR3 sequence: CASSPLPIIEISGNTIYF. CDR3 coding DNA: TGTGCCAGCTCACCGCTCCCCATTATTGAGATCTCTGGAAACACCATATATTTT.

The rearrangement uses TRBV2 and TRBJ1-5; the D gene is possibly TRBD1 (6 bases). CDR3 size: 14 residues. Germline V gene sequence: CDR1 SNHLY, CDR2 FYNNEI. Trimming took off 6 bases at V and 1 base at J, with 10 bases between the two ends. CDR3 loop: CASSGQKSNQPQHF. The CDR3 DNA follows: TGTGCCAGCAGCGGACAGAAAAGCAATCAGCCCCAGCATTTT.